The source of this T cell receptor (beta chain) is a study of CD8+ T cells in alopecia areata. RNA, once extracted, was reverse transcribed into cDNA for use as the sequencing template. This table comes from immunoSEQ multiplex PCR, and its TCRdb copy is limited to in-frame clones, with some not included. Of 100,000 to 120,000 clones in the sample, roughly three fifths were seen once. Noted treatment: oral pan-JAK inhibitor, 5-10 mg twice daily. CDR3 length: 13 residues. The V end lost 4 bases, the J end lost 6 bases, and 9 bases lay between the germline ends. The V gene's germline CDR1 is SEHNR and CDR2 FQNEAQ (reference sequence). This clone was detected only a few times.

The TCR sequence derives from a human donor with alopecia areata. The sample was CD4+ T cells sorted from blood, taken at week 24, from a patient treated with tofacitinib. The genes are TRBV7-9 and TRBJ1-4; perhaps TRBD1 as D (5 bases). The CDR3 nucleotides read TGTGCCAGCAGCTCAGGGATGCATGAAAAACTGTTTTTT. This translates into CASSSGMHEKLFF. Full variable domain (outside the CDR3, taken from reference TRBV7-9 and TRBJ1-4): DTGVSQNPRHKITKRGQNVTFRCDPISEHNRLYWYRQTLGQGPEFLTYFQNEAQLEKSRLLSDRFSAERPKGSFSTLEIQRTEQGDSAMYLCASSSGMHEKLFFGSGTQLSVL.